This T cell receptor (beta chain) was sequenced during a study of T cell responses to AZD1222 COVID-19 vaccine. The trim removed 0 bases at V and 9 bases at J, leaving 9 bases unmatched. Germline V gives CDR1 MDHEN, CDR2 SYDVKM. The CDR3 is 17 amino acids. With respect to this clone: Its antigen is unknown.

Points from the study as a whole: Vaccine-associated CD4 TCRs ranged over spike, dominating at 160-218 and 743-854. Spike-specific TCR breadth and depth went up after people got two AZD1222 doses. In the spike-specific TCR repertoire, nearly half reportedly target unmutated variant regions. It was only a handful of AZD1222 recipients who were seropositive at baseline.

Measured with immunoSEQ multiplex PCR; TCRdb has only the in-frame clones, and not every one. The sample holds over 120,000 clones, 80% to 95% seen once. The source is an adult who received the AZD1222 COVID-19 vaccine. The V call is TRBV28, the J call TRBJ2-1, with 12 positions matching TRBD2. Sequences were derived from peripheral blood, sampled 28 days after the second AZD1222 dose. The CDR3 loop reads CASSLWVLAGGPGEQFF. The CDR3 nucleotides are TGTGCCAGCAGTTTATGGGTCCTAGCGGGAGGGCCCGGTGAGCAGTTCTTC.